The 27 T cell receptor beta chains in this list originate from one sample, sequenced in a study of T cell responses to AZD1222 COVID-19 vaccine. This table comes from immunoSEQ multiplex PCR, and its TCRdb copy is limited to in-frame clones, with some not included. The profile shows 130,000 to 150,000 clones, 86% of them singletons. This sample comprised peripheral blood, obtained 28 days after the second AZD1222 dose. These receptors came from an adult who received the AZD1222 COVID-19 vaccine.

V and J are TRBV19 and TRBJ1-5; weak D call: TRBD1 (6 bases). V lost 5 bases and J lost 2, with 13 bases in between. Germline values: CDR1 LNHDA, CDR2 SQIVND (reference sequence). CDR3 size: 15 residues. The CDR3 sequence: CASSPRDNGNQPQHF. As DNA, the CDR3 is TGTGCCAGTAGTCCCCGGGACAACGGCAATCAGCCCCAGCATTTT.

This clone was seen a handful of times. This rearrangement joins TRBV3-1 (or the pseudogene TRBV3-2) to TRBJ2-5, with D maybe TRBD2 (7 bases). Germline-derived CDR1 and CDR2 are LGHDT and YNNKEL (reference sequence). With 4 bases removed from V and 4 bases from J, the gap between germline ends came to 13 bases. CDR3 length: 14 residues. CDR3 amino acids: CASSPRGGGETQYF. The CDR3 DNA reads as TGTGCCAGCAGCCCCCGCGGGGGCGGAGAGACCCAGTACTTC.

The count of this clone is one. V and J are TRBV5-8 and TRBJ1-5, with D perhaps matching TRBD1 (5 bases). Germline CDR1 SGHTS, CDR2 YDEGEE. V was pared by 4 bases and J by 4 bases, with 9 bases between. The CDR3 sequence is 13 residues long. DNA for the CDR3: TGTGCCAGCAGCCGGAGACAGAATCAGCCCCAGCATTTT. It codes for CASSRRQNQPQHF. Full variable domain (rest looked up from reference TRBV5-8 and TRBJ1-5): EAGVTQSPTHLIKTRGQQATLRCSPISGHTSVYWYQQALGLGLQFLLWYDEGEERNRGNFPPRFSGRQFPNYSSELNVNALELEDSALYLCASSRRQNQPQHFGDGTRLSIL.

J is TRBJ1-1 and V is TRBV5-1; TRBD1 aligns across 7 bases. This CDR3 is 15 amino acids long. Germline CDR1 and CDR2: SGHRS and YFSETQ. Trimming at V came to 4 bases and at J to 3 bases, leaving 9 bases not matched to a gene. The CDR3 protein is CASSGTRDSHTEAFF. CDR3 nucleotides: TGCGCCAGCAGCGGGACACGGGACAGCCACACTGAAGCTTTCTTT.

The chain couples TRBV3-1 (or the pseudogene TRBV3-2) to TRBJ2-7; TRBD2 aligns across 7 bases. Germline CDR1 is LGHDT and CDR2 is YNNKEL (reference sequence). After removal of 1 base from V and 4 bases from J, the junction contained 7 bases not matched to a gene. The CDR3 covers 15 residues. The CDR3 protein is CASSQVASGLYEQYF. Here the CDR3 DNA reads TGTGCCAGCAGCCAAGTGGCTAGCGGACTATACGAGCAGTACTTC.

This sequence joins TRBV18 and TRBJ2-1; possibly TRBD1 for D (5 bases). The CDR3 is 13 residues long. V shed 5 bases and J shed 5 bases, with 10 bases lying between them. Germline CDR1 reads KGHSH; CDR2 reads LQKENI. CDR3 protein: CASSTTDDNEQFF. CDR3 nucleotides: TGTGCCAGCTCAACGACAGATGACAATGAGCAGTTCTTC.

The CDR3 spells CASSPTGGGYSNQPQHF. In DNA form, the CDR3 reads TGTGCCAGCTCACCGACGGGTGGGGGGTATAGCAATCAGCCCCAGCATTTT. The V and J genes are TRBV18 and TRBJ1-5; maybe TRBD1 (5 bases). Germline values: CDR1 KGHSH, CDR2 LQKENI. CDR3 length: 17 amino acids. Trimming shortened V by 3 bases and J by 0 bases, and 15 bases separated the two germline ends. Based on the CDR3 plus reference TRBV18 and TRBJ1-5, the full variable domain is NAGVMQNPRHLVRRRGQEARLRCSPMKGHSHVYWYRQLPEEGLKFMVYLQKENIIDESGMPKERFSAEFPKEGPSILRIQQVVRGDSAAYFCASSPTGGGYSNQPQHFGDGTRLSIL.

The CDR3 is CAISESSSPNEKLFF. The CDR3 DNA reads TGTGCCATCAGTGAGTCGTCCAGCCCTAATGAAAAACTGTTTTTT. The rearrangement joins TRBV10-3 to TRBJ1-4; D is undetermined. Per the germline V gene, CDR1 is ENHRY and CDR2 is SYGVKD. V shed 0 bases and J shed 3 bases, with 8 bases lying between them. This CDR3 is built from 15 residues.

The chain joins TRBV2 to TRBJ1-5, with no clear D. There are 16 residues in the CDR3. Trimming took 6 bases from V and 2 from J, leaving 17 bases between them. Germline loops: CDR1 SNHLY, CDR2 FYNNEI. This CDR3 reads CASSGVPGWGNQPQHF. CDR3 nucleotides: TGTGCCAGCAGCGGAGTCCCTGGATGGGGCAATCAGCCCCAGCATTTT.

The chain employs TRBV6-4 and TRBJ2-5, with 11 bases fitting TRBD2. CDR3 length: 13 amino acids. Germline CDR1 is MRHNA and CDR2 is SNTAGT. After removal of 5 bases from V and 4 bases from J, the junction contained 0 bases not matched to a gene. The CDR3 protein is CASSTSGGETQYF. The CDR3 region has the DNA TGTGCCAGCAGTACTAGCGGGGGAGAGACCCAGTACTTC.

This clone was detected only a few times. The chain employs TRBV10-2 and TRBJ1-5, with D possibly matching TRBD1 (6 bases). Germline values: CDR1 WSHSY, CDR2 SAAADI. Trimming cost V 2 bases and J 3 bases, with 8 bases left between them. The CDR3 consists of 14 residues. CDR3 in DNA: TGCGCCAGCAGTGAGCGGGGGGCCAATCAGCCCCAGCATTTT. Translation gives CASSERGANQPQHF.

The CDR3 coding sequence is TGTGCCAGCAGTTCTAGGACAATCAGCAATCAGCCCCAGCATTTT. Encoded protein: CASSSRTISNQPQHF. The V gene is TRBV2, the J gene TRBJ1-5; the D gene is possibly TRBD1 (5 bases). The ends were cut back, 5 bases at V and 1 base at J, with 12 bases in the middle. Germline lookup yields CDR1 SNHLY and CDR2 FYNNEI. CDR3 size: 15 residues.

V and J are TRBV14 and TRBJ2-7; TRBD2 is a possible D gene (6 bases). The CDR3 length is 16 residues. Trimming removed 2 bases at V and 5 bases at J, with 19 bases between. Germline V gives CDR1 SGHDN, CDR2 FVKESK. The CDR3: CASSQRNPGESHEQYF. Written as DNA, the CDR3 is TGTGCCAGCAGCCAAAGGAACCCGGGGGAGAGTCACGAGCAGTACTTC.

V is TRBV11-2 and J is TRBJ2-3; D gene unclear. Germline values: CDR1 SGHAT, CDR2 FQNNGV. There are 15 residues in the CDR3. The V end lost 6 bases, the J end lost 1 base, and 14 bases lay between the germline ends. The CDR3 is CASRALGIGTDTQYF. CDR3 DNA: TGTGCCAGCAGAGCGTTGGGGATAGGCACAGATACGCAGTATTTT. Looking up the rest from reference TRBV11-2 and TRBJ2-3 gives the full variable domain: EAGVAQSPRYKIIEKRQSVAFWCNPISGHATLYWYQQILGQGPKLLIQFQNNGVVDDSQLPKDRFSAERLKGVDSTLKIQPAKLEDSAVYLCASRALGIGTDTQYFGPGTRLTVL.

V gene TRBV5-1 combines with J gene TRBJ2-1, with D perhaps matching TRBD2 (6 bases). The CDR3 loop spans 16 amino acids. Germline V lookup: CDR1 SGHRS, CDR2 YFSETQ. With 4 bases removed from V and 0 bases from J, the gap between germline ends came to 14 bases. The CDR3 region is CASSAEGPLSYNEQFF. CDR3 in DNA: TGCGCCAGCAGCGCGGAGGGCCCTCTCTCCTACAATGAGCAGTTCTTC.

The chain uses TRBV20-1 and TRBJ1-1; D is ambiguous. This CDR3 has 10 residues. V was clipped by 3 bases and J by 7 bases, with 6 bases between them. Germline V gene sequence: CDR1 DFQATT, CDR2 SNEGSKA (reference sequence). The CDR3 is CSARGFEAFF. CDR3 nucleotide sequence: TGCAGTGCTAGGGGGTTTGAAGCTTTCTTT.

The chain recombines TRBV11-2 with TRBJ1-2; D not resolved. CDR3 length equals 14 residues. The V gene's germline CDR1 is SGHAT and CDR2 FQNNGV. The ends were cut back, 2 bases at V and 4 bases at J, with 11 bases in the middle. The CDR3 nucleotides are TGTGCCAGCAGCTTACACGCGGGAACCTATGGCTACACCTTC. Translation: CASSLHAGTYGYTF.

This clone is a singleton in its sample. V usage is TRBV6-7 and J usage is TRBJ1-4; D uncertain. TRBV6-7 is placed among ORFs of uncertain function. The V end was cut by 5 bases, the J end by 6 bases, with 22 bases between. This CDR3 region has 17 residues. The CDR3 region is CASSLALSESLDEKLFF. The CDR3 nucleotides are TGTGCCAGCAGTCTCGCGCTATCGGAGTCACTTGATGAAAAACTGTTTTTT.

The CDR3 nucleotides are TGTGCCATCAGTGAGACGACGGCGAACACCGGGGAGCTGTTTTTT. Encoded protein: CAISETTANTGELFF. The chain joins TRBV10-3 to TRBJ2-2, with D unresolved. CDR3 length: 15 amino acids. The V and J ends lost 2 bases and 0 bases respectively, with 7 bases between them. Germline V CDR1 and CDR2: ENHRY, SYGVKD.

The rearrangement joins TRBV10-1 to TRBJ2-2, with 12 bases fitting TRBD2. CDR1 and CDR2 from the germline V gene are WNHNN and SYGVQD (reference sequence). The CDR3 spans 18 residues. The ends lost 3 bases at V and 2 bases at J; junction bases unmatched: 7. CDR3 loop: CASSDGTSGRGNTGELFF. In DNA form, the CDR3 reads TGCGCCAGCAGTGATGGGACTAGCGGGCGTGGAAACACCGGGGAGCTGTTTTTT.

This clone was counted between two and nine times. The chain links TRBV7-9 to TRBJ2-2; the D is unclear. CDR3 size: 11 residues. Deletions cut 6 bases from V and 5 bases from J, with 4 bases between. Germline V gene data show CDR1 as SEHNR and CDR2 as FQNEAQ (reference sequence). The CDR3 DNA reads TGTGCCAGCAGAGGGACCGGGGAGCTGTTTTTT. It translates to CASRGTGELFF.

This sequence joins TRBV6-5 and TRBJ1-2; D perhaps matches TRBD1 (6 bases). Trimming left V 2 bases short and J 6 bases short, with 13 bases between. CDR3 length: 14 amino acids. The germline V gene has CDR1 MNHEY and CDR2 SVGAGI. For the CDR3, the DNA is TGTGCCAGCAGTTACGGGCAGGGGTGGGATGGCTACACCTTC. Protein sequence: CASSYGQGWDGYTF.

This chain connects TRBV5-1 to TRBJ1-2, with 9 bases fitting TRBD1. Germline trimming cut 0 bases from V and 4 bases from J; bases unmatched to any gene: 10. The CDR3 length is 17 residues. Germline lookup yields CDR1 SGHRS and CDR2 YFSETQ. CDR3 in DNA: TGCGCCAGCAGCTTGGAAGGGACAGGGTCTTACGGCTATGGCTACACCTTC. Translated: CASSLEGTGSYGYGYTF.

The chain uses TRBV18 and TRBJ2-7; 10 positions agree with TRBD1. This CDR3 spans 14 amino acids. CDR1 is KGHSH, CDR2 LQKENI, per germline. Trimming at V came to 6 bases and at J to 5 bases, leaving 7 bases not matched to a gene. Written as DNA, the CDR3 is TGTGCCAGCTCCCTCGGACAGGGGGTCGACGAGCAGTACTTC. It is translated as CASSLGQGVDEQYF.

The chain links TRBV20-1 to TRBJ2-2, with 10 bases fitting TRBD1. Germline trimming cut 3 bases from V and 6 bases from J; bases unmatched to any gene: 10. The CDR3 is made up of 16 amino acids. CDR1 is DFQATT and CDR2 is SNEGSKA in the germline V gene (reference sequence). CDR3 in amino acids: CSASQDRGYFPGELFF. The CDR3 DNA sequence: TGCAGTGCTAGTCAGGACAGGGGGTATTTTCCCGGGGAGCTGTTTTTT.

The chain combines TRBV18 with TRBJ2-3; perhaps TRBD2 as D (5 bases). V was cut by 8 bases and J by 4 bases, with 7 bases left in between. The CDR3 is made up of 11 amino acids. CDR1 and CDR2 from the germline V gene are KGHSH and LQKENI. CDR3 bases: TGTGCCAGCCAGAGGGCAGATACGCAGTATTTT. Protein sequence: CASQRADTQYF.

V gene TRBV5-6 combines with J gene TRBJ1-2; D is possibly TRBD1 (5 bases). The CDR3 runs to 14 residues. V lost 4 bases to trimming and J lost 4 bases, with 14 bases between them. Germline V gene sequence: CDR1 SGHDT, CDR2 YYEEEE. The CDR3 here is CASSPWGQSYGYTF. The DNA of the CDR3 is TGTGCCAGCAGCCCCTGGGGCCAGAGCTATGGCTACACCTTC.